This T cell receptor (beta chain) was identified during a study of cytomegalovirus exposure and HLA in healthy donors. CDR1 and CDR2 (germline): SGHRS, YFSETQ. Trimming took 5 bases from V and 1 from J; bases not matched to a gene: 8. The CDR3 covers 15 residues. PCR used 60 Vbeta primers and 13 Jbeta primers. Clones were read by immunoSEQ multiplex PCR, and TCRdb kept only the in-frame ones, dropping some. The sample holds about 160,000 clones, around three quarters seen once. Notes on the study in general: The majority of CMV-associated TCR beta chains were reported as apparently HLA-restricted in a later analysis. Trimming of TCR beta V- and J-genes showed a link, identified in a later analysis, to a missense DCLRE1C variant. Available immune exposure information was restricted to CMV serostatus only. Excluded were some V segments that proved indistinguishable, including TRBV6-2 and TRBV6-3.

Concerning this clone: Its target is unknown.

Input material: PBMCs. The chain employs TRBV5-1 and TRBJ2-7, with 8 bases identical to TRBD1. The source of this sequence is a woman aged 40-49 years in good health and CMV-seronegative. CDR3 nucleotides: TGCGCCAGCAGAGGAGCAGGGGGCCGATCCTACGAGCAGTACTTC. This translates into CASRGAGGRSYEQYF.